This TCR beta chain was sequenced during a study of T cell repertoires in ileal Crohn's disease. The study, taken as a whole, reports: All patients with clonality above 26.8% had endoscopic recurrence.

V was cut by 4 bases and J by 5 bases, with 8 bases left in between. The CDR3 sequence is 13 residues long. Germline CDR1 reads MNHNS; CDR2 reads SASEGT. The assay was immunoSEQ multiplex PCR, and TCRdb's table has in-frame clones only and misses some. The table records over 14,000 clones, about 84% of them present only once. As for this clone: Its antigen is undetermined.

The sequenced material came from ileal tissue. The chain employs TRBV6-1 and TRBJ2-2; D is uncertain. This receptor was obtained from an adult with Crohn's disease. DNA for the CDR3: TGTGCCAGCAGTGCGGGTAGTACCGGGGAGCTGTTTTTT. Amino acid sequence: CASSAGSTGELFF.